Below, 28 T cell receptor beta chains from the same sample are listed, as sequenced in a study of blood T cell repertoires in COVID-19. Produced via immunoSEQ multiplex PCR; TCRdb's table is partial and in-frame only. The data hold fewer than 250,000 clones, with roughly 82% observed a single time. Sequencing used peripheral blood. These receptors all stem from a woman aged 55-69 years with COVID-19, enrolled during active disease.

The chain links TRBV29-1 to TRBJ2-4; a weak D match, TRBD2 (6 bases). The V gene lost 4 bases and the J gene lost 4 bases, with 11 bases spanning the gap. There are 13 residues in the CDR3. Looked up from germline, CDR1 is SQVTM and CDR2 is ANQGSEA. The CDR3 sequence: CSVGDGGKNIQYF. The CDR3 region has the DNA TGCAGCGTTGGGGATGGGGGGAAAAACATTCAGTACTTC.

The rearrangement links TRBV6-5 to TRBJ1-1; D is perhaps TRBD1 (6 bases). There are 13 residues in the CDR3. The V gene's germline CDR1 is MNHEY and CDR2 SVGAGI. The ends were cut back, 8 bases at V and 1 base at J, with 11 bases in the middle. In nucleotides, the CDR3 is TGTGCCAGCCTTTGGACAGCGAACACTGAAGCTTTCTTT. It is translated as CASLWTANTEAFF.

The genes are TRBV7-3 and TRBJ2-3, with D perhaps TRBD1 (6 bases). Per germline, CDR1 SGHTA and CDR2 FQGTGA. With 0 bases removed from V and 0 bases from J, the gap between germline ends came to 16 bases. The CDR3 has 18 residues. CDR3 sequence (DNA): TGTGCCAGCAGCTTAACACTACAGGGAGTGGGAAGCACAGATACGCAGTATTTT. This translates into CASSLTLQGVGSTDTQYF.

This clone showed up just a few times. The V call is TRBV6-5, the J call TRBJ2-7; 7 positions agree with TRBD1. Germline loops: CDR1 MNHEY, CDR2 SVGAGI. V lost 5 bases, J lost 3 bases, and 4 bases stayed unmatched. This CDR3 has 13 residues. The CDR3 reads CASSMGDSYEQYV. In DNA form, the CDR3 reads TGTGCCAGCAGTATGGGGGACAGCTACGAGCAGTACGTC.

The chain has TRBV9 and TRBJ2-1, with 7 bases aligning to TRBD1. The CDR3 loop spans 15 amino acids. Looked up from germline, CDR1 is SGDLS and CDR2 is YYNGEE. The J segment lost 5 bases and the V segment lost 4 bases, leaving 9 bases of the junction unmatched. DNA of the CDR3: TGTGCCAGCAGCCCAGATCGGACAGGTAACAATGAGCAGTTCTTC. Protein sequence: CASSPDRTGNNEQFF.

The CDR3 DNA reads as TGTGCCAGCAGCCCCGGACAGGGAAGCCTCCACTTT. This translates into CASSPGQGSLHF. The J gene is TRBJ1-6, the V gene TRBV9; 8 bases line up with TRBD1. In germline, CDR1 is SGDLS, CDR2 YYNGEE. There are 12 residues in the CDR3. Unmatched junction bases numbered 6, after V lost 4 bases and J lost 15 bases.

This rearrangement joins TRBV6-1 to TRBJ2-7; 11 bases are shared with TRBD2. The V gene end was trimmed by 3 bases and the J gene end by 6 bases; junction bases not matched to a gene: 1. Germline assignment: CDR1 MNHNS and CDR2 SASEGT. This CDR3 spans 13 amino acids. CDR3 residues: CASSETSGTEQYF. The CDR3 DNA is TGTGCCAGCAGTGAGACTAGCGGGACCGAGCAGTACTTC.

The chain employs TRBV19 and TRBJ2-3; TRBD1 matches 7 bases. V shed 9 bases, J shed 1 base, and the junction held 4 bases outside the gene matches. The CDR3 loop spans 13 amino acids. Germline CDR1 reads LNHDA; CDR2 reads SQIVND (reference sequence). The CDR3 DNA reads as TGTGCCAGCAGGGGGAAAGGCACAGATACGCAGTATTTT. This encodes CASRGKGTDTQYF.

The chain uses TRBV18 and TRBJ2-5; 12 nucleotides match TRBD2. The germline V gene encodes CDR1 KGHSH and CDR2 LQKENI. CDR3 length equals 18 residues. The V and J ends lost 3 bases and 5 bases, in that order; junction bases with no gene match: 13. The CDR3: CASSPRRLAGGLGETQYF. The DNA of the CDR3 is TGTGCCAGCTCACCTCGTCGCCTAGCGGGGGGGCTCGGTGAGACCCAGTACTTC. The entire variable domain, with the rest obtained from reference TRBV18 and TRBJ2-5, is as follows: NAGVMQNPRHLVRRRGQEARLRCSPMKGHSHVYWYRQLPEEGLKFMVYLQKENIIDESGMPKERFSAEFPKEGPSILRIQQVVRGDSAAYFCASSPRRLAGGLGETQYFGPGTRLLVL.

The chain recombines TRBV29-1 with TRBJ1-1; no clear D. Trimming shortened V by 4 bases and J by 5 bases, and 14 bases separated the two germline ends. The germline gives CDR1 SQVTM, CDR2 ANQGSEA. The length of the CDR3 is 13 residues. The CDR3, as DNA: TGCAGCGTTGGGTCGGGGAAGAAAACTGAAGCTTTCTTT. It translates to CSVGSGKKTEAFF.

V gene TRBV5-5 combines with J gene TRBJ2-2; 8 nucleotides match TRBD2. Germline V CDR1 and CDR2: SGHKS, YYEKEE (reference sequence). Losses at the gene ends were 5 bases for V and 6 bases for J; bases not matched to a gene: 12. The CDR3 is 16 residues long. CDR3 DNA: TGTGCCAGCAGTCTCTTCCTTGGCGGGGGGTCCGGGGAGCTGTTTTTT. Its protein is CASSLFLGGGSGELFF.

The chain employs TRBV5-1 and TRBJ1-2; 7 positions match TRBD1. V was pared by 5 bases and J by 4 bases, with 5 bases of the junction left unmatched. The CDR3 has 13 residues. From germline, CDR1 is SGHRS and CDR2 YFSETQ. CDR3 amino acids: CASSRDSFYGYTF. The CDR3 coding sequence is TGCGCCAGCAGTCGGGACAGCTTCTATGGCTACACCTTC.

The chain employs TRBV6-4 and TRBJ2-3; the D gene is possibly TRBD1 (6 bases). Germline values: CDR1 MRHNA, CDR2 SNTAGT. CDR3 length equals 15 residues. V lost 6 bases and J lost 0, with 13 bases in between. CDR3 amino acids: CASRTGQTSTDTQYF. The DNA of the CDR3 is TGTGCCAGCAGAACTGGACAGACTAGCACAGATACGCAGTATTTT.

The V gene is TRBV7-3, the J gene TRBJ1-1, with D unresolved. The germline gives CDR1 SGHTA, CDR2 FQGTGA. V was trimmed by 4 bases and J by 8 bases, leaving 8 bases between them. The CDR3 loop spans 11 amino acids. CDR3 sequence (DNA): TGTGCCAGCAGCTCCCCCCGGGAAGCTTTCTTT. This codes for CASSSPREAFF.

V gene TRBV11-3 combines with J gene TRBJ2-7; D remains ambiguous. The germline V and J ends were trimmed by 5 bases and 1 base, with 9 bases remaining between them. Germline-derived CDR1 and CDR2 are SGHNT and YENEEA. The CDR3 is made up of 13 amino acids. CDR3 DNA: TGTGCCAGCAGCCCCCGCGGTTCCTACGAGCAGTACTTC. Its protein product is CASSPRGSYEQYF.

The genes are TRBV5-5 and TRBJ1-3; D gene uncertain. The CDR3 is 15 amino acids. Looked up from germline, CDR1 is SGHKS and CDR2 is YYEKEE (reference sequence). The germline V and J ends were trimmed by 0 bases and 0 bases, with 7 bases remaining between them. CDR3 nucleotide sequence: TGTGCCAGCAGCTTGGACATACCCTCTGGAAACACCATATATTTT. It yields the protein CASSLDIPSGNTIYF.

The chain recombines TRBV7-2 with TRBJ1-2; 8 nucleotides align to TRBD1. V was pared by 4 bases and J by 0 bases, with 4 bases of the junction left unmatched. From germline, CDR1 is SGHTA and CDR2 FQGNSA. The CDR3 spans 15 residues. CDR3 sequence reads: CASSWDRRANYGYTF. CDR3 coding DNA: TGTGCCAGCAGCTGGGACAGGCGGGCTAACTATGGCTACACCTTC.

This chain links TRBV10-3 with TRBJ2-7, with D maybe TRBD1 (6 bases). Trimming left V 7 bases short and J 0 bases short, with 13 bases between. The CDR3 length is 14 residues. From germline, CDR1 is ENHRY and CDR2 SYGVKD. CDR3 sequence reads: CAIKADRSSYEQYF. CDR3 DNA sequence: TGTGCCATCAAGGCCGACAGGTCCTCCTACGAGCAGTACTTC.

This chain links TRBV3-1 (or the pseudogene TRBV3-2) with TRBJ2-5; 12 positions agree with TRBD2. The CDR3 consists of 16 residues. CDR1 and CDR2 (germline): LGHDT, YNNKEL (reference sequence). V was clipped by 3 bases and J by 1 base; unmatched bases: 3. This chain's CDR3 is CASSQSSGGGQETQYF. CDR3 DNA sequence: TGTGCCAGCAGCCAGTCTAGCGGGGGGGGCCAAGAGACCCAGTACTTC.

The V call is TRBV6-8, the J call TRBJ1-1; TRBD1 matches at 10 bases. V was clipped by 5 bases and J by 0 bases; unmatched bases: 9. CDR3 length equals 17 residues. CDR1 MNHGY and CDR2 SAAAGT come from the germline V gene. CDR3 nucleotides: TGTGCCAGCAGTACCCGGACAGGGGGTTACATGAACACTGAAGCTTTCTTT. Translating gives CASSTRTGGYMNTEAFF.

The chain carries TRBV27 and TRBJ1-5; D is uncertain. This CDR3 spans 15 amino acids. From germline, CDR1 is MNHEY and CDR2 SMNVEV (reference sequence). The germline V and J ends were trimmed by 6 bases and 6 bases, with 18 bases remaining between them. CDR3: CASSYAGRVGQPQHF. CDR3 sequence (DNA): TGTGCCAGCAGCTACGCCGGGAGGGTGGGTCAGCCCCAGCATTTT.

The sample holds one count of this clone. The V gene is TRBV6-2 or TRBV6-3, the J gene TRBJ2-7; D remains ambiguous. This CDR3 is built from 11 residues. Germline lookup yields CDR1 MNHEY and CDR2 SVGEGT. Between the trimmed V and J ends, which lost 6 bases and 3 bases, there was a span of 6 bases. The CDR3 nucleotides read TGTGCCAGCAGCGTCCTCTACGAGCAGTACTTC. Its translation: CASSVLYEQYF.

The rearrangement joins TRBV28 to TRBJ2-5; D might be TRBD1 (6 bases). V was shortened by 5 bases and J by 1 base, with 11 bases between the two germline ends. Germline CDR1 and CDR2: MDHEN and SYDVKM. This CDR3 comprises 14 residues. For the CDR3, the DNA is TGTGCCAGCAGTAAAACAGGGAGCCAAGAGACCCAGTACTTC. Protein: CASSKTGSQETQYF.

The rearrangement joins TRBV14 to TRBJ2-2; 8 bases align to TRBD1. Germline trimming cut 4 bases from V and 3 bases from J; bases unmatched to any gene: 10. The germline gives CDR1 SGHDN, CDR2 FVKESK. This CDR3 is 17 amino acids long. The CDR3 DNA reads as TGTGCCAGCAGCCTACTCAGGGGGCGATTGTACACCGGGGAGCTGTTTTTT. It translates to CASSLLRGRLYTGELFF.

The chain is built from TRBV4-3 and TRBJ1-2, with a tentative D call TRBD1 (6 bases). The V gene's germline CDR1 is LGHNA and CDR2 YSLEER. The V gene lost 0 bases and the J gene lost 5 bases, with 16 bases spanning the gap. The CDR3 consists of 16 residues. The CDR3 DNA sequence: TGCGCCAGCAGCCAAGATACGGCCAGGGGCCTTTATGGCTACACCTTC. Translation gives CASSQDTARGLYGYTF.

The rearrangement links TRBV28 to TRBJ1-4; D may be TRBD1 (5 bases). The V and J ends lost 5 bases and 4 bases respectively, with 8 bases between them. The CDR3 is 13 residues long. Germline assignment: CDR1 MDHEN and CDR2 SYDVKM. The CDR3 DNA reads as TGTGCCAGCAGTGGGACTCTTAATGAAAAACTGTTTTTT. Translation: CASSGTLNEKLFF.

The CDR3 reads CASSPQRGGVNEQFF. The DNA of the CDR3 is TGTGCCAGCAGTCCCCAAAGGGGAGGGGTTAATGAGCAGTTCTTC. The V gene is TRBV6-5, the J gene TRBJ2-1; 7 bases agree with TRBD2. Germline assignment: CDR1 MNHEY and CDR2 SVGAGI. The J segment lost 7 bases and the V segment lost 5 bases, leaving 11 bases of the junction unmatched. The CDR3 runs to 15 residues.

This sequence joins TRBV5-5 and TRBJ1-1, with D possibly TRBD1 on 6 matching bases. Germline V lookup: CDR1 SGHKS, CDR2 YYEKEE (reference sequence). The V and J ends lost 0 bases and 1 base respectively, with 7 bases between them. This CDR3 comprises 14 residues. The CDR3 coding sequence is TGTGCCAGCAGCTTGGGGGGGCGGAACACTGAAGCTTTCTTT. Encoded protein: CASSLGGRNTEAFF.